The next 4 T cell receptor beta chains were all read from a single sample in a study of vaccination and CD4 T cells after COVID-19. The sample's treatment: approximately 9-day PBMC culture with coronavirus spike peptide pools or control peptides (ViraFEST assay). Sequence data for DNA of cultured CD4+ T cells were generated by the Oncomine TCR Beta short-read assay. TCRdb reprocessed the PCR reads with MiXCR, giving one entry per CDR3 protein. This sample has a few thousand distinct CDR3 sequences, with 46% found just once. Their antigens remain unidentified. Material for sequencing was CD4+ T cells from blood, cultured in vitro. These receptors were obtained from a human donor who had recovered from COVID-19.

The rearrangement joins TRBV4-2 to TRBJ2-1, with D perhaps TRBD1 (5 bases). The J call may be wrong; the DNA end is better matched by TRBJ2-7. This CDR3 region has 15 residues. Per the germline V gene, CDR1 is LGHNA and CDR2 is YNFKEQ. As DNA, the CDR3 is TGTGCCAGCAGCCAAGAATTAACAGGTACCTACGAGCAGTACTTC. Protein product: CASSQELTGTYEQYF.

V gene TRBV11-2 combines with J gene TRBJ2-6; the D is unclear. With 3 bases removed from V and 1 base from J, the gap between germline ends came to 7 bases. The CDR3 is 15 residues long. CDR1 and CDR2 from the germline V gene are SGHAT and FQNNGV. In DNA form, the CDR3 reads TGTGCCAGCAGCTTCCAGGTATCTGGGGCCAACGTCCTGACTTTC. Translating it yields CASSFQVSGANVLTF.

This chain connects TRBV7-2 to TRBJ2-3; D is perhaps TRBD2 (5 bases). Trimming left V 0 bases short and J 0 bases short, with 7 bases between. The germline V gene has CDR1 SGHTA and CDR2 FQGNSA. CDR3 length: 15 residues. This CDR3 is CASSLAPGSTDTQYF. The CDR3 DNA reads as TGTGCCAGCAGCTTAGCTCCGGGAAGCACAGATACGCAGTATTTT.

The J gene is TRBJ1-2, the V gene TRBV15; 10 nucleotides align to TRBD1. CDR1 is LNHNV, CDR2 YYDKDF, per germline (reference sequence). Trimming removed 2 bases from V and 6 bases from J; junction bases left unmatched: 3. This CDR3 is built from 14 residues. The CDR3 DNA reads TGTGCCACCAGCAGACGACAGGGGGCAGATGGCTACACCTTC. It encodes CATSRRQGADGYTF.